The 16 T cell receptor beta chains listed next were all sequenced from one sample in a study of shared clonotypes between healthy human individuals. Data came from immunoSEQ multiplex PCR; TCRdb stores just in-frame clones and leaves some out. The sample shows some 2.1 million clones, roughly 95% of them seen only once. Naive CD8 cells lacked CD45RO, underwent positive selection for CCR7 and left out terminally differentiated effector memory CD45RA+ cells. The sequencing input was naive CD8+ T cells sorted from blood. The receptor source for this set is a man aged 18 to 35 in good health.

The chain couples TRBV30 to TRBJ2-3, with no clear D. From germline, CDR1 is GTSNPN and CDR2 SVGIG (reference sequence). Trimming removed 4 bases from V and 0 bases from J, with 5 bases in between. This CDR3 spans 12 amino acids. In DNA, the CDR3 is TGTGCCTGGAACCCTAGCACAGATACGCAGTATTTT. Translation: CAWNPSTDTQYF.

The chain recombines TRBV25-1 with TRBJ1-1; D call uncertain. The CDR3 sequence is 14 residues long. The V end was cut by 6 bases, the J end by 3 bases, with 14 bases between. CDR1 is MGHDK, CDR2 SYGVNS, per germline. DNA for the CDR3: TGTGCCAGCAGCCCCAGGAGGTGGGACACTGAAGCTTTCTTT. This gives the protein CASSPRRWDTEAFF.

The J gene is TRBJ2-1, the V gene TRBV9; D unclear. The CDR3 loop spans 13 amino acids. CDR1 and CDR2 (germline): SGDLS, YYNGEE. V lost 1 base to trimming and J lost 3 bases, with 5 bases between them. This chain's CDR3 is CASSVFIYNEQFF. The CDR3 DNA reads TGTGCCAGCAGCGTATTCATCTACAATGAGCAGTTCTTC. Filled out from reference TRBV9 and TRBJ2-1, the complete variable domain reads DSGVTQTPKHLITATGQRVTLRCSPRSGDLSVYWYQQSLDQGLQFLIQYYNGEERAKGNILERFSAQQFPDLHSELNLSSLELGDSALYFCASSVFIYNEQFFGPGTRLTVL.

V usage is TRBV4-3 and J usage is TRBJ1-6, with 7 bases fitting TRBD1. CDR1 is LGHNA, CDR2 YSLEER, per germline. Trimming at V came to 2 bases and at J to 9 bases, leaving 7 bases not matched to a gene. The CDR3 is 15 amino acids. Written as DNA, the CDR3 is TGCGCCAGCAGCCAACTAGGTACAGGGGCTTCACCCCTCCACTTT. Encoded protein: CASSQLGTGASPLHF.

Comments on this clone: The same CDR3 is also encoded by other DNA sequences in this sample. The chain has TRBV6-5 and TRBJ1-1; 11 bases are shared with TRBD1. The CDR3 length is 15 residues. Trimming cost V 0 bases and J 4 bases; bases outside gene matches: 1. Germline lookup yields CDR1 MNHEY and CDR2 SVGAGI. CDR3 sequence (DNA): TGTGCCAGCAGTTACTCTGGGACAGGGGGCACTGAAGCTTTCTTT. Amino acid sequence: CASSYSGTGGTEAFF.

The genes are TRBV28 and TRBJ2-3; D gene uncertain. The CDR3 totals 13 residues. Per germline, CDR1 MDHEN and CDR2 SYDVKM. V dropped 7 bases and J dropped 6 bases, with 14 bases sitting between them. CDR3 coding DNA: TGTGCCAGCACCCCGGCCCCAATGGATACGCAGTATTTT. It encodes CASTPAPMDTQYF.

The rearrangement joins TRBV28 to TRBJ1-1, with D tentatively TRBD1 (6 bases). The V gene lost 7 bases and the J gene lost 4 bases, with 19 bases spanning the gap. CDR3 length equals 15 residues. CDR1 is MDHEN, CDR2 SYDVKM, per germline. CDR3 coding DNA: TGTGCCAGCACCCACTATCCCGAAGGGGGCACTGAAGCTTTCTTT. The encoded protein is CASTHYPEGGTEAFF.

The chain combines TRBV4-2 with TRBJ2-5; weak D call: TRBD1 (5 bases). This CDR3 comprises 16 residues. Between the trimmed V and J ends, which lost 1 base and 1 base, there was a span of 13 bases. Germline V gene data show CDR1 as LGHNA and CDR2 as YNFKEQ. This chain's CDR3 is CASSQGSWGSQETQYF. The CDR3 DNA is TGTGCCAGCAGCCAAGGATCGTGGGGCAGCCAAGAGACCCAGTACTTC.

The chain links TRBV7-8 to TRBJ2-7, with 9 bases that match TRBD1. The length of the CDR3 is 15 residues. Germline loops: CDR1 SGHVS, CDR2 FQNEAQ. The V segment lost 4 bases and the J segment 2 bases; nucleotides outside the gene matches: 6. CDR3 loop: CASSSGTGTAYEQYF. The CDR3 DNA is TGTGCCAGCAGCTCCGGGACAGGGACTGCCTACGAGCAGTACTTC.

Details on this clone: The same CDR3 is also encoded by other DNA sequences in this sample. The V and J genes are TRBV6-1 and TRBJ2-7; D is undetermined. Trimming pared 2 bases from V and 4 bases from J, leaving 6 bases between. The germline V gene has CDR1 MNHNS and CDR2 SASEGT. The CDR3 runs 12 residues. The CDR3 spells CASSETRYEQYF. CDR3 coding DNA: TGTGCCAGCAGTGAAACGCGGTACGAGCAGTACTTC.

The CDR3 coding sequence is TGTGCCAGCAGCTTCGACAGGAGCTCCTACGAGCAGTACTTC. Its translation is CASSFDRSSYEQYF. The chain carries TRBV7-8 and TRBJ2-7; perhaps TRBD1 as D (6 bases). Germline V CDR1 and CDR2: SGHVS, FQNEAQ. The CDR3 is made up of 14 amino acids. Trimming stripped 3 bases from V and 0 bases from J, with 9 bases between. The variable domain in full, with the rest retrieved from reference TRBV7-8 and TRBJ2-7, is GAGVSQSPRYKVAKRGQDVALRCDPISGHVSLFWYQQALGQGPEFLTYFQNEAQLDKSGLPSDRFFAERPEGSVSTLKIQRTQQEDSAVYLCASSFDRSSYEQYFGPGTRLTVT.

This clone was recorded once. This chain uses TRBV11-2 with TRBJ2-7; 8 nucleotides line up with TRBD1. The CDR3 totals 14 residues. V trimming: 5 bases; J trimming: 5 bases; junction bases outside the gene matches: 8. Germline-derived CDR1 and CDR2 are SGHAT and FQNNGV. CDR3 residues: CASSRLTGVHEQYF. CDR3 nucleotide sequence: TGTGCCAGCAGCAGGTTGACAGGGGTCCACGAGCAGTACTTC.

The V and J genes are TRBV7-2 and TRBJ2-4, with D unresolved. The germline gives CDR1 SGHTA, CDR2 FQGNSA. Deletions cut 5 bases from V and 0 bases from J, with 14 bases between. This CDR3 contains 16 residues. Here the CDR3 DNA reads TGTGCCAGCAGCCAAACGCCGGTTCTAGCCAAAAACATTCAGTACTTC. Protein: CASSQTPVLAKNIQYF.

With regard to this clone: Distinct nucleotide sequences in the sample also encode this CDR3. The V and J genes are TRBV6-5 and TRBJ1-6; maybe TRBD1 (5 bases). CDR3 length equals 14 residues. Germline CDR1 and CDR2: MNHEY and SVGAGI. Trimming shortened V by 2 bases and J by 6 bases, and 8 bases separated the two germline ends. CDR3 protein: CASSYGGGNSPLHF. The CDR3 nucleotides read TGTGCCAGCAGTTACGGGGGGGGTAATTCACCCCTCCACTTT.

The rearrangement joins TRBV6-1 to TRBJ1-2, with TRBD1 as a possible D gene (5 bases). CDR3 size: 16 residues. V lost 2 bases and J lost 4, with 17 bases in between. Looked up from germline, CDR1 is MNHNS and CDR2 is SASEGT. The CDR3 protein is CASSESPTEEIYGYTF. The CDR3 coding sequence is TGTGCCAGCAGTGAATCCCCGACAGAAGAGATCTATGGCTACACCTTC.

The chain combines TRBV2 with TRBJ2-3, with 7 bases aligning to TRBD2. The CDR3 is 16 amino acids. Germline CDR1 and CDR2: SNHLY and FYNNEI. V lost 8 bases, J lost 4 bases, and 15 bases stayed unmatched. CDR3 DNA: TGTGCCAGCCGGCCGGCGGGGGACTTTGTTTCAGATACGCAGTATTTT. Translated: CASRPAGDFVSDTQYF.